The present entry profiles one T cell receptor (beta chain) with its context. Its antigen is currently unknown. Random hexamers were used to reverse transcribe an amount of roughly 0.45 to 1 ug RNA. Each CDR3 protein is one row after TCRdb ran MiXCR on the immunoSEQ multiplex PCR reads. The table has 130,000 or so distinct CDR3 sequences, around 91% seen once. This specimen comes from a study of CD8 T cells in Susac syndrome. Study-wide points: Acknowledgment was made by the study that its TCR sequencing and HLA analysis involved a relatively small number of individuals.

Germline V CDR1 and CDR2: LGHNA, YNFKEQ. The CDR3 extends over 16 amino acids. V shed 1 base and J shed 4 bases, with 16 bases lying between them. The V call is TRBV4-2, the J call TRBJ1-2; D might be TRBD1 (5 bases). Sample: CD8+ T cells from PBMCs. The receptor was derived from a human donor with multiple sclerosis. The CDR3 region has the DNA TGTGCCAGCAGCCAAGGGACGGCCGACAGAGCCTATGGCTACACCTTC. This encodes CASSQGTADRAYGYTF.